Listed below are T cell receptor beta chains from one sample, sequenced in a study of T cells after yellow fever vaccination. MiXCR was run by TCRdb on the 5' RACE reads, yielding one entry per CDR3 protein. Among about 210,000 distinct CDR3 sequences listed, more than 6.5% were seen once. This material consisted of CD4+ T cells sorted from PBMCs, taken on the day of the yellow fever booster vaccination. These receptors were obtained from a man in his thirties or forties who received the YFV17D yellow fever vaccine. Both conserved end residues are part of each CDR3. A D gene is named only where the DNA matches it firmly. Size tells how often a clone was seen (once, few, many) or the class of an expanded clone, and some rows leave it out.

TRBV12-3/TRBV12-4	NA	NA	TRBJ2-5	CASRPEQTQETQYF	TGTGCCAGCAGACCGGAACAGACCCAAGAGACCCAGTACTTC
TRBV7-2	TRBD1	NA	TRBJ1-5	CASSLTGGGQPQHF	TGTGCCAGCAGCTTGACAGGGGGCGGTCAGCCCCAGCATTTT
TRBV25-1	NA	NA	TRBJ2-2	CASSGAGPTGELFF	TGTGCCAGCAGTGGGGCAGGTCCCACCGGGGAGCTGTTTTTT
TRBV7-2	NA	few	TRBJ2-1	CASRADWWVGNEQFF	TGTGCCAGCAGAGCCGACTGGTGGGTGGGCAATGAGCAGTTCTTC
TRBV3-1	TRBD1	many	TRBJ1-4	CASSQGQAPREKLFF	TGTGCCAGCAGCCAGGGACAGGCCCCGAGGGAAAAACTGTTTTTT
TRBV5-1	NA	many	TRBJ2-3	CASSLSTSAGTDTQYF	TGCGCCAGCAGCTTATCGACCAGCGCTGGCACAGATACGCAGTATTTT
TRBV3-1	TRBD2	few	TRBJ2-1	CASSQDSSGSGRQFF	TGTGCCAGCAGCCAAGATTCTAGCGGGAGCGGGAGGCAGTTCTTC
TRBV4-2	NA	NA	TRBJ2-7	CASSQAFGTYEQYF	TGTGCCAGCAGCCAGGCTTTTGGCACCTACGAGCAGTACTTC
TRBV7-2	TRBD2	many	TRBJ2-5	CASSLWDLLAGLSTQYF	TGTGCCAGCAGCTTATGGGATCTCCTAGCGGGGCTGAGTACCCAGTACTTC
TRBV6-1	TRBD1	NA	TRBJ2-7	CASSELDRGTYEQYF	TGTGCCAGCAGTGAGCTGGACAGGGGGACCTACGAGCAGTACTTC
TRBV7-8	TRBD1	NA	TRBJ2-7	CASRMSGQGPSYEQYF	TGTGCCAGCAGAATGAGCGGACAGGGGCCATCCTACGAGCAGTACTTC
TRBV28	TRBD1	NA	TRBJ2-7	CASSQTGTGKHEQYF	TGTGCCAGCAGTCAAACCGGGACAGGGAAACACGAGCAGTACTTC
TRBV20-1	NA	many	TRBJ2-1	CSAFLRDAEYNEQFF	TGCAGTGCTTTCCTCCGGGACGCAGAATACAATGAGCAGTTCTTC
TRBV10-3	TRBD2	NA	TRBJ2-1	CAISEFLAGGPPGSEQFF	TGTGCCATCAGTGAGTTCCTAGCGGGAGGGCCCCCTGGCAGTGAGCAGTTCTTC
TRBV5-1	TRBD2	NA	TRBJ2-7	CASSLLADTAYEQYF	TGCGCCAGCAGCCTGCTAGCGGATACGGCCTACGAGCAGTACTTC
TRBV5-1	NA	NA	TRBJ2-2	CASSVSGAHFAGELFF	TGCGCCAGCAGCGTCTCCGGGGCCCATTTCGCCGGGGAGCTGTTTTTT
TRBV21-1	NA	many	TRBJ2-7	CASSTLDRECEQYF	TGTGCCAGCAGCACCCTCGACAGGGAATGCGAGCAGTACTTC
TRBV11-3	NA	NA	TRBJ2-3	CASSRTTHSTDTQYF	TGTGCCAGCAGCCGGACTACACATAGCACAGATACGCAGTATTTT
TRBV20-1	NA	few	TRBJ1-6	CSASVGDGLPLHF	TGCAGTGCTAGTGTGGGGGACGGTTTGCCCCTCCACTTT
TRBV2	TRBD2	many	TRBJ2-1	CASSARGSSYNEQFF	TGTGCCAGCAGCGCCCGCGGGAGCTCCTACAATGAGCAGTTCTTC
TRBV24-1	NA	few	TRBJ1-5	CATSAPNQPQHF	TGTGCCACCAGTGCCCCCAATCAGCCCCAGCATTTT
TRBV27	TRBD2	many	TRBJ2-3	CASSPSGGASTDTQYF	TGTGCCAGCAGCCCCTCGGGGGGAGCGAGCACAGATACGCAGTATTTT
TRBV20-1	NA	many	TRBJ2-7	CSASRYEQYF	TGCAGTGCTAGCAGGTACGAGCAGTACTTC
TRBV5-1	TRBD1	few	TRBJ2-3	CASSLNPGGPDTQYF	TGCGCCAGCAGCTTGAACCCAGGGGGACCAGATACGCAGTATTTT
TRBV6-1	NA	few	TRBJ2-1	CASALVGAAYNEQFF	TGTGCCAGCGCGTTGGTGGGGGCGGCTTACAATGAGCAGTTCTTC
TRBV6-5	NA	NA	TRBJ2-7	CASRKIYEQYF	TGTGCCAGCAGAAAAATCTACGAGCAGTACTTC
TRBV10-3	NA	many	TRBJ2-2	CAIRGGTANTGELFF	TGTGCCATCAGGGGGGGTACCGCGAACACCGGGGAGCTGTTTTTT
TRBV20-1	NA	NA	TRBJ2-5	CSAKLPAGIETQYF	TGCAGTGCTAAGCTCCCGGCGGGTATTGAGACCCAGTACTTC
TRBV7-2	NA	NA	TRBJ1-4	CASSFRGAEEKLFF	TGTGCCAGCAGCTTTAGGGGGGCGGAAGAAAAACTGTTTTTT
TRBV5-1	TRBD1	NA	TRBJ1-2	CASSSEGQIYGYTF	TGCGCCAGCAGCTCGGAGGGACAGATCTATGGCTACACCTTC
TRBV18	NA	few	TRBJ2-7	CASSRTAGFDPSSYEQYF	TGTGCCAGCTCACGCACGGCAGGGTTTGATCCTAGCTCCTACGAGCAGTACTTC
TRBV12-3/TRBV12-4	TRBD2	NA	TRBJ2-5	CASSSTGEGETQYF	TGTGCCAGCAGTTCGACGGGGGAGGGAGAGACCCAGTACTTC
TRBV23-1	NA	many	TRBJ2-1	CASSHRRAFEGYEQFF	TGCGCCAGCAGTCACCGCCGAGCCTTCGAGGGATACGAGCAGTTCTTC
TRBV19	TRBD2	NA	TRBJ2-1	CASSRAGGPNNEQFF	TGTGCCAGTAGTAGAGCGGGAGGGCCAAACAATGAGCAGTTCTTC
TRBV7-2	TRBD2	many	TRBJ2-1	CASSLVLAGGEQFF	TGTGCCAGCAGCTTAGTACTAGCGGGAGGGGAGCAGTTCTTC
TRBV29-1	NA	many	TRBJ2-1	CSVQGGEKEQFF	TGCAGCGTTCAAGGGGGGGAAAAGGAGCAGTTCTTC
TRBV24-1	NA	NA	TRBJ2-1	CATKDTWNEQFF	TGTGCCACCAAAGACACTTGGAATGAGCAGTTCTTC
TRBV23-1	NA	NA	TRBJ2-3	CASTITPDPDPAQYF	TGCGCCAGCACCATAACACCGGATCCGGATCCCGCGCAGTATTTT
TRBV12-3/TRBV12-4	TRBD2	few	TRBJ2-4	CASSFVGGAKNIQYF	TGTGCCAGCAGTTTTGTGGGAGGGGCCAAAAACATTCAGTACTTC
TRBV7-2	TRBD2	few	TRBJ2-3	CASSGRVTDTQYF	TGTGCCAGCTCCGGGAGGGTCACAGATACGCAGTATTTT
TRBV4-2	TRBD1	NA	TRBJ2-5	CASSQGGQAQETQYF	TGTGCCAGCAGCCAAGGGGGACAGGCCCAAGAGACCCAGTACTTC
TRBV11-1	NA	many	TRBJ2-3	CASSLARDSTLSTDTQYF	TGTGCCAGCAGCTTAGCGCGGGATAGCACCCTCAGCACAGATACGCAGTATTTT
TRBV7-2	TRBD2	few	TRBJ2-1	CASSLGGTSGSREQFF	TGTGCCAGCAGCTTAGGCGGTACTAGCGGGAGTCGGGAGCAGTTCTTC
TRBV20-1	TRBD2	few	TRBJ2-7	CSPRLTGGNYEQYF	TGCAGTCCCAGGCTCACGGGAGGTAACTACGAGCAGTACTTC
TRBV18	NA	many	TRBJ1-2	CASSPRAAYGYTF	TGTGCCAGCTCACCAAGGGCCGCCTATGGCTACACCTTC
TRBV4-3	NA	NA	TRBJ1-6	CASSQDWTSSYNSPLHF	TGCGCCAGCAGCCAAGATTGGACGAGCTCCTATAATTCACCCCTCCACTTT
TRBV3-1	NA	NA	TRBJ1-1	CASSRTAGFEAFF	TGTGCCAGCAGTCGGACGGCCGGGTTTGAAGCTTTCTTT
TRBV29-1	NA	NA	TRBJ2-2	CSVGNRNTGELFF	TGCAGCGTTGGAAACCGTAACACCGGGGAGCTGTTTTTT
TRBV7-3	TRBD2	NA	TRBJ2-1	CASSSRTSGAYNEQFF	TGTGCCAGCAGCTCCAGGACTAGCGGGGCATACAATGAGCAGTTCTTC
TRBV10-3	TRBD2	many	TRBJ2-1	CAIRHPAGGEQFF	TGTGCCATCAGACACCCCGCGGGGGGTGAGCAGTTCTTC
TRBV20-1	NA	NA	TRBJ2-3	CSARVPHDSQYF	TGCAGTGCTAGAGTTCCCCACGACTCCCAGTATTTT
TRBV9	TRBD2	NA	TRBJ2-2	CASSVGLAGAPGELFF	TGTGCCAGCAGCGTAGGACTAGCGGGGGCGCCCGGGGAGCTGTTTTTT
TRBV7-2	NA	many	TRBJ2-1	CASSLVPGSEQFF	TGTGCCAGCAGCTTAGTGCCCGGGTCTGAGCAGTTCTTC
TRBV6-5	NA	few	TRBJ1-2	CASSPPGTGAVTF	TGTGCCAGCAGCCCCCCCGGGACGGGGGCGGTCACCTTC
TRBV20-1	NA	many	TRBJ1-5	CSARATEQPQHF	TGCAGTGCACGGGCAACGGAGCAGCCCCAGCATTTT
TRBV7-2	NA	NA	TRBJ2-3	CASSPDWNTDTQYF	TGTGCCAGCAGCCCGGACTGGAACACAGATACGCAGTATTTT
TRBV6-2/TRBV6-3	NA	NA	TRBJ2-6	CASRRRAGANVLTF	TGTGCCAGCAGAAGGAGGGCTGGGGCCAACGTCCTGACTTTC
TRBV16	NA	NA	TRBJ2-3	CASSQRAESDTQYF	TGTGCCAGCAGCCAAAGGGCGGAATCAGATACGCAGTATTTT
TRBV28	NA	few	TRBJ1-5	CASNRPGIYSNQPQHF	TGTGCCAGCAACCGTCCCGGGATTTATAGCAATCAGCCCCAGCATTTT